These 20 T cell receptor beta chains came from one sample sequenced in a study of cytomegalovirus exposure and HLA in healthy donors. Clones were sequenced by immunoSEQ multiplex PCR, and TCRdb holds only the in-frame ones, with some missing. The sample comprises 250,000 to 350,000 clones, 87% of which are singletons, and roughly 1.2% rests with the top ten. The sequencing input was PBMCs. Every receptor here comes from a young woman in good health and CMV-seropositive.

This chain links TRBV13 with TRBJ2-7, with 10 bases identical to TRBD2. This CDR3 spans 15 amino acids. The V segment lost 6 bases and the J segment 0 bases; nucleotides outside the gene matches: 5. Per the germline V gene, CDR1 is PRHDT and CDR2 is FYEKMQ (reference sequence). The CDR3 is CASSGLAESSYEQYF. Here the CDR3 DNA reads TGTGCCAGCAGTGGACTAGCGGAGAGCTCCTACGAGCAGTACTTC.

The chain combines TRBV6-1 with TRBJ1-1, with 7 nucleotides matching TRBD1. The germline V gene encodes CDR1 MNHNS and CDR2 SASEGT. This CDR3 is 16 amino acids long. V trimming: 0 bases; J trimming: 5 bases; junction bases outside the gene matches: 9. CDR3 sequence reads: CASSEARGKGATEAFF. CDR3 sequence (DNA): TGTGCCAGCAGTGAAGCCCGGGGTAAGGGGGCGACTGAAGCTTTCTTT.

The rearrangement uses TRBV2 and TRBJ1-1; possible D gene TRBD1, 5 bases. The V end was cut by 4 bases, the J end by 3 bases, with 15 bases between. This CDR3 comprises 15 residues. Germline V gene lookup returns CDR1 SNHLY and CDR2 FYNNEI. This CDR3 is CASSGASGLYTEAFF. CDR3 nucleotide sequence: TGTGCCAGCAGTGGGGCATCGGGGCTGTACACTGAAGCTTTCTTT.

This chain links TRBV11-2 with TRBJ2-3; D may be TRBD1 or TRBD2 (5 bases each). The germline V and J ends were trimmed by 8 bases and 4 bases, with 19 bases remaining between them. Germline values: CDR1 SGHAT, CDR2 FQNNGV. CDR3 size: 15 residues. Written as DNA, the CDR3 is TGTGCCAGCCAAAATACGGTAGGGGACGCAGATACGCAGTATTTT. Protein: CASQNTVGDADTQYF.

The CDR3 spells CASSDQAGGGYEQYF. CDR3 bases: TGTGCCAGTAGTGACCAAGCGGGAGGTGGCTACGAGCAGTACTTC. This chain joins TRBV19 and TRBJ2-7, with 9 bases matching TRBD2. Germline lookup yields CDR1 LNHDA and CDR2 SQIVND (reference sequence). The CDR3 covers 15 residues. V gave up 5 bases and J gave up 3 bases; unmatched junction bases: 8.

The CDR3 region is CASTDRGSTDTQYF. The CDR3 DNA sequence: TGTGCCAGCACCGACCGGGGAAGCACAGATACGCAGTATTTT. This chain connects TRBV2 to TRBJ2-3; a weak D match, TRBD2 (5 bases). V shed 7 bases and J shed 0 bases, with 11 bases lying between them. From germline, CDR1 is SNHLY and CDR2 FYNNEI. The CDR3 extends over 14 amino acids.

V and J are TRBV27 and TRBJ2-7; D is uncertain. CDR1 and CDR2 (germline): MNHEY, SMNVEV (reference sequence). The CDR3 has 17 amino acids. V was trimmed by 0 bases and J by 1 base, leaving 16 bases between them. CDR3 in amino acids: CASSLSSVSAPSYEQYF. The CDR3 DNA reads TGTGCCAGCAGTTTATCATCCGTTTCCGCACCGTCCTACGAGCAGTACTTC.

Regarding this clone: The sample holds other DNA sequences that translate to the same CDR3. The DNA for the CDR3 is TGCGCCAGCAGCCAAGACGCCCAGGGAGGCTATGGCTACACCTTC. This codes for CASSQDAQGGYGYTF. The chain recombines TRBV4-3 with TRBJ1-2, with D possibly TRBD1 on 5 matching bases. This CDR3 comprises 15 residues. The germline V and J ends were trimmed by 0 bases and 4 bases, with 12 bases remaining between them. Germline CDR1 LGHNA, CDR2 YSLEER.

This chain uses TRBV18 with TRBJ2-7; 7 bases match TRBD1. The CDR3 spans 13 residues. V trimming: 3 bases; J trimming: 5 bases; junction bases outside the gene matches: 4. Germline CDR1 KGHSH, CDR2 LQKENI. The DNA of the CDR3 is TGTGCCAGCTCACCTACCGACAGGGACGAGCAGTACTTC. Its protein is CASSPTDRDEQYF.

V is TRBV5-1 and J is TRBJ1-5; D might be TRBD1 (5 bases). The germline gives CDR1 SGHRS, CDR2 YFSETQ. V dropped 4 bases and J dropped 6 bases, with 14 bases sitting between them. CDR3 size: 14 residues. CDR3 in DNA: TGCGCCAGCAGCCCCGGGACGGCTGGTCAGCCCCAGCATTTT. Translating gives CASSPGTAGQPQHF.

This clone came up a few times. This chain connects TRBV25-1 to TRBJ2-2; D is undetermined. V gave up 3 bases and J gave up 2 bases, with 10 bases separating them. CDR3 length: 15 residues. From germline, CDR1 is MGHDK and CDR2 SYGVNS. In DNA form, the CDR3 reads TGTGCCAGCAGTGATAATCGGGCTAACACCGGGGAGCTGTTTTTT. It is translated as CASSDNRANTGELFF.

The V gene is TRBV14, the J gene TRBJ2-3, with D possibly being TRBD2 (5 bases). V was clipped by 2 bases and J by 4 bases, with 7 bases between them. CDR3 length: 13 amino acids. CDR1 and CDR2 (germline): SGHDN, FVKESK. The CDR3 here is CASSQIASDTQYF. The DNA of the CDR3 is TGTGCCAGCAGCCAAATAGCGTCAGATACGCAGTATTTT. The variable domain in full, completed from reference TRBV14 and TRBJ2-3, reads EAGVTQFPSHSVIEKGQTVTLRCDPISGHDNLYWYRRVMGKEIKFLLHFVKESKQDESGMPNNRFLAERTGGTYSTLKVQPAELEDSGVYFCASSQIASDTQYFGPGTRLTVL.

This clone has just one count. V and J are TRBV7-3 and TRBJ1-6; D ambiguous. This CDR3 has 13 amino acids. V was cut by 0 bases and J by 10 bases, with 7 bases left in between. Germline V gives CDR1 SGHTA, CDR2 FQGTGA. The CDR3 DNA reads as TGTGCCAGCAGCTTAACGGACGGATCACCCCTCCACTTT. This translates into CASSLTDGSPLHF.

The chain couples TRBV5-1 to TRBJ1-1, with D perhaps matching TRBD1 (5 bases). The germline CDR1 and CDR2 sequences are SGHRS and YFSETQ. CDR3 length equals 13 residues. V was shortened by 4 bases and J by 3 bases, with 10 bases between the two germline ends. CDR3 DNA sequence: TGCGCCAGCAGCCTACAGGAGTACACTGAAGCTTTCTTT. Protein product: CASSLQEYTEAFF.

The genes are TRBV5-1 and TRBJ2-7, with 10 bases lining up with TRBD2. V was pared by 0 bases and J by 9 bases, with 9 bases of the junction left unmatched. The CDR3 loop spans 15 amino acids. Germline lookup yields CDR1 SGHRS and CDR2 YFSETQ. The CDR3 region is CASSLGLAGEGAQYF. Written as DNA, the CDR3 is TGCGCCAGCAGCTTGGGTCTAGCGGGAGAAGGGGCGCAGTACTTC.

CDR3 sequence reads: CASKLGLANTGELFF. In DNA form, the CDR3 reads TGCGCCAGCAAATTGGGGTTGGCTAACACCGGGGAGCTGTTTTTT. The rearrangement links TRBV5-1 to TRBJ2-2; no reliable D call. This CDR3 spans 15 amino acids. Between the trimmed V and J ends, which lost 6 bases and 2 bases, there was a span of 14 bases. Germline V gives CDR1 SGHRS, CDR2 YFSETQ.

The chain uses TRBV2 and TRBJ1-1; D not certain. The CDR3 has 16 amino acids. The V gene lost 5 bases and the J gene lost 3 bases, with 19 bases spanning the gap. Germline loops: CDR1 SNHLY, CDR2 FYNNEI. CDR3 bases: TGTGCCAGCAGTTCCCCCCCGGAGAGGAAGGACACTGAAGCTTTCTTT. Translating it yields CASSSPPERKDTEAFF.

The genes are TRBV5-6 and TRBJ2-7; TRBD1 is a possible D gene (6 bases). CDR1 is SGHDT, CDR2 YYEEEE, per germline. The ends were cut back, 5 bases at V and 5 bases at J, with 17 bases in the middle. The CDR3 consists of 14 residues. This CDR3 reads CASSKDQGYNEQYF. CDR3 sequence (DNA): TGTGCCAGCAGTAAGGATCAGGGGTACAACGAGCAGTACTTC.

V and J are TRBV28 and TRBJ1-5; weak D call: TRBD1 (5 bases). CDR1 MDHEN and CDR2 SYDVKM come from the germline V gene. V lost 4 bases and J lost 3, with 13 bases in between. The length of the CDR3 is 15 residues. In DNA, the CDR3 is TGTGCCAGCAGTTCCCAGGGCAGTCCCAATCAGCCCCAGCATTTT. It translates to CASSSQGSPNQPQHF.

The chain joins TRBV20-1 to TRBJ2-7; D is ambiguous. Germline V gene lookup returns CDR1 DFQATT and CDR2 SNEGSKA (reference sequence). The CDR3 is 11 residues long. V lost 0 bases and J lost 4, with 4 bases in between. The CDR3 coding sequence is TGCAGTGCTAGAGACGCTTACGAGCAGTACTTC. It encodes CSARDAYEQYF.